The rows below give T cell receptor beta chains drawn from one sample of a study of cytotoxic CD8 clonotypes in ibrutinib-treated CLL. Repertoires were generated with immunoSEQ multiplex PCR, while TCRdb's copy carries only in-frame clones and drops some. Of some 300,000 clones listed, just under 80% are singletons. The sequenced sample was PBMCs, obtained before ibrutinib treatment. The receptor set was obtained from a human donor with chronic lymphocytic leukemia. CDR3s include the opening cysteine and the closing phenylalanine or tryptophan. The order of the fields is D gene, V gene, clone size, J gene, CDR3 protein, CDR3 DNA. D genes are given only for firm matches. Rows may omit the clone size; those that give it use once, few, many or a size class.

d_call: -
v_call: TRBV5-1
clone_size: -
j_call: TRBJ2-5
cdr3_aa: CASSLRVAAETQYF
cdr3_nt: TGCGCCAGCAGCTTGCGGGTCGCCGCCGAGACCCAGTACTTC

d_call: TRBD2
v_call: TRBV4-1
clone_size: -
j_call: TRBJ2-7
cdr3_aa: CASSLRTSGDEQYF
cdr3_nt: TGCGCCAGCAGCCTCCGGACTAGCGGTGACGAGCAGTACTTC

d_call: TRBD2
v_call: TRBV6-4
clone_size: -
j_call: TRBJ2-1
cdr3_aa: CASSEGLAVYNEQFF
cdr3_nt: TGTGCCAGCAGTGAGGGACTAGCGGTATACAATGAGCAGTTCTTC

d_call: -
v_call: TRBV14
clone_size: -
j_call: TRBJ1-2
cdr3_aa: CASAPNSYGYTF
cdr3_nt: TGTGCCAGCGCACCGAACAGCTATGGCTACACCTTC

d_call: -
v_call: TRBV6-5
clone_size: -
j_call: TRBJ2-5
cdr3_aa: CASSQTEGWETQYF
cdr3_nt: TGTGCCAGCAGCCAGACAGAGGGATGGGAGACCCAGTACTTC

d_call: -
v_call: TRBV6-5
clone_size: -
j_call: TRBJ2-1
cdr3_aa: CASSYIGGSEQFF
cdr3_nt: TGTGCCAGCAGTTACATTGGGGGCTCTGAGCAGTTCTTC

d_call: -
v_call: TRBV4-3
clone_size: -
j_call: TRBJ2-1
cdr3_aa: CASSQDWAARLSSYNEQFF
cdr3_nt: TGCGCCAGCAGCCAAGATTGGGCTGCACGTTTGAGCTCCTACAATGAGCAGTTCTTC

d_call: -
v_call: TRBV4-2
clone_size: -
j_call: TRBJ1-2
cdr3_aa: CASSQGDGANYGYTF
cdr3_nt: TGTGCCAGCAGCCAAGGGGACGGAGCTAACTATGGCTACACCTTC

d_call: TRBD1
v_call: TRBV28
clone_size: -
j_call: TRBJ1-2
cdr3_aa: CASSRQGRDGYTF
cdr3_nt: TGTGCCAGCAGTCGACAGGGACGGGATGGCTACACCTTC

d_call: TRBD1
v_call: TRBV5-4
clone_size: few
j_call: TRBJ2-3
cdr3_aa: CASGDSDTDTQYF
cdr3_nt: TGTGCCAGCGGGGACAGTGACACAGATACGCAGTATTTT

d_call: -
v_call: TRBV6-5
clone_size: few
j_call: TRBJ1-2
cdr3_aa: CASSYRAGYGGYTF
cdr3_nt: TGTGCCAGCAGTTATCGTGCAGGGTACGGTGGCTACACCTTC

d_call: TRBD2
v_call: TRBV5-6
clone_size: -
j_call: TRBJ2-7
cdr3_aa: CATTRARLASEQYF
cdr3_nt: TGTGCCACCACCCGGGCCCGACTAGCTTCCGAGCAGTACTTC

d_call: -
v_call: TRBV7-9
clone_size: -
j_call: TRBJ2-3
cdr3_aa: CASSLVADTQYF
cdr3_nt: TGTGCCAGCAGCTTAGTTGCAGATACGCAGTATTTT

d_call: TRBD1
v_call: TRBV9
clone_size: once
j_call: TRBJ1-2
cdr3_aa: CASSPPGMGQGGFHYGYTF
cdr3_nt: TGTGCCAGCAGCCCCCCTGGGATGGGACAGGGCGGTTTCCACTATGGCTACACCTTC

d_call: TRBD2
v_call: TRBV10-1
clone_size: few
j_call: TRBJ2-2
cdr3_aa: CASSASGNTGELFF
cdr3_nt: TGCGCCAGCAGTGCTAGCGGGAACACCGGGGAGCTGTTTTTT

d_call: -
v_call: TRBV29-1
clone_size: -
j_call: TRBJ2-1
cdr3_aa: CSVYIDNEQFF
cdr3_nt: TGCAGCGTTTACATTGACAATGAGCAGTTCTTC

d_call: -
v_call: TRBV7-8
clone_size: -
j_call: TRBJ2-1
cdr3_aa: CASSLGGGQTRYNEQFF
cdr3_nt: TGTGCCAGCAGCTTAGGAGGAGGCCAAACTAGGTACAATGAGCAGTTCTTC

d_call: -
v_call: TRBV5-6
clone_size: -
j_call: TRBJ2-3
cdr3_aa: CASSFGGLADTQYF
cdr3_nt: TGTGCCAGCAGCTTTGGGGGGCTGGCAGATACGCAGTATTTT

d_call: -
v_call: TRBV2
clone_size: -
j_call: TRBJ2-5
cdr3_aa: CASNRIQETQYF
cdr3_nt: TGTGCCAGCAATAGGATACAAGAGACCCAGTACTTC

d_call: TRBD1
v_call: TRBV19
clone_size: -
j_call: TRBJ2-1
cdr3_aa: CASSMFAGRGNEQFF
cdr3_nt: TGTGCCAGTAGTATGTTTGCGGGCAGGGGGAATGAGCAGTTCTTC

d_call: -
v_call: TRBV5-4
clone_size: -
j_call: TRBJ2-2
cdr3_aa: CASSSRAGELFF
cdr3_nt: TGTGCCAGCAGCTCACGCGCCGGGGAGCTGTTTTTT

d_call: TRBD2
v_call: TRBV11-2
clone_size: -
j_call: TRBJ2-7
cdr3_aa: CASSPGLAGGKYEQYF
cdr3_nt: TGTGCCAGCAGCCCAGGACTAGCGGGAGGAAAGTACGAGCAGTACTTC

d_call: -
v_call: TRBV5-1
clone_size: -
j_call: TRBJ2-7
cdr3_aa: CASSLRPGGEQYF
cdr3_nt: TGCGCCAGCAGCTTGAGGCCGGGTGGCGAGCAGTACTTC

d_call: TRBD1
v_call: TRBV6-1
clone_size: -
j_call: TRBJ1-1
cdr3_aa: CASSDWTGVTEAFF
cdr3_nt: TGTGCCAGCAGTGACTGGACAGGGGTCACTGAAGCTTTCTTT

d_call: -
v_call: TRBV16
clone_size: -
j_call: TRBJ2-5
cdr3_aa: CASSQVTVQETQYF
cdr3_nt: TGTGCCAGCAGCCAAGTGACTGTACAAGAGACCCAGTACTTC

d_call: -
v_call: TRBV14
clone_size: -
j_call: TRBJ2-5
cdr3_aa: CASSQEWTETQYF
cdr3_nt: TGTGCCAGCAGCCAAGAGTGGACAGAGACCCAGTACTTC

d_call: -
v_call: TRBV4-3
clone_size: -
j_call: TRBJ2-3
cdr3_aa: CASSHEGGHNTDTQYF
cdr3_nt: TGCGCCAGCAGCCACGAAGGGGGACACAACACAGATACGCAGTATTTT

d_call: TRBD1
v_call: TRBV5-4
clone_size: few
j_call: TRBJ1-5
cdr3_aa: CASSTGGNQPQHF
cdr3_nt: TGTGCCAGCAGTACAGGGGGCAATCAGCCCCAGCATTTT

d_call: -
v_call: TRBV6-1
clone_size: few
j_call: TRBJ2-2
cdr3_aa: CASSVWAGSTGELFF
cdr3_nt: TGTGCCAGCAGTGTCTGGGCAGGGAGCACCGGGGAGCTGTTTTTT

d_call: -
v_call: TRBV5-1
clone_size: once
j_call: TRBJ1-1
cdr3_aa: CASSAGSIHTEAFF
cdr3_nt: TGCGCCAGCAGCGCGGGCTCGATACACACTGAAGCTTTCTTT

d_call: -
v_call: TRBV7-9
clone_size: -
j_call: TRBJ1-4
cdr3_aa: CASSRGDYHEKLFF
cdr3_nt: TGTGCCAGCAGCCGAGGGGACTACCATGAAAAACTGTTTTTT

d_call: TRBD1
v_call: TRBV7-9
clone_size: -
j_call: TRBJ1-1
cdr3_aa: CASRTTGGNTEAFF
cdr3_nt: TGTGCCAGCAGGACGACAGGGGGAAACACTGAAGCTTTCTTT

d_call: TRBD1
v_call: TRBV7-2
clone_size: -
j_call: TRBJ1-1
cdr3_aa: CASSYLTGGHTEAFF
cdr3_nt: TGTGCCAGCAGCTATCTAACAGGGGGCCACACTGAAGCTTTCTTT

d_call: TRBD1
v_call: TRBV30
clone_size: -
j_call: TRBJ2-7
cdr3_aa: CAWSSRRQGAPYEQYF
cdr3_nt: TGTGCCTGGAGTAGTCGACGACAGGGGGCTCCCTACGAGCAGTACTTC

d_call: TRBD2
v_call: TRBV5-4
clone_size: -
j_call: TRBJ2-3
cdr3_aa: CASSLAGSSDTQYF
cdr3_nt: TGTGCCAGCAGCTTAGCGGGGTCATCAGATACGCAGTATTTT

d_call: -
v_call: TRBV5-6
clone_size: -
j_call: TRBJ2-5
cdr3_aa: CASSLPMLPQETQYF
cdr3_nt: TGTGCCAGCAGCTTGCCAATGCTGCCCCAAGAGACCCAGTACTTC